Listed here are 16 T cell receptor beta chains from one sample, sequenced in a study of cytomegalovirus exposure and HLA in healthy donors. Produced via immunoSEQ multiplex PCR; TCRdb's table is partial and in-frame only. The table shows about 330,000 clones, with more than 80% occurring only once. Input material: PBMCs. The origin of the receptors is a woman between 18 and 29 years old in good health and CMV-seronegative.

This chain joins TRBV2 and TRBJ1-4; D is ambiguous. From germline, CDR1 is SNHLY and CDR2 FYNNEI. This CDR3 comprises 14 residues. V was cut by 3 bases and J by 8 bases, with 13 bases left in between. The CDR3 reads CASSDAAVREKLFF. The CDR3 DNA follows: TGTGCCAGCAGTGATGCGGCGGTGCGGGAAAAACTGTTTTTT.

This clone was seen only a few times. The V call is TRBV6-5, the J call TRBJ2-2; D gene ambiguous. V dropped 7 bases and J dropped 4 bases, with 16 bases sitting between them. This CDR3 is 15 amino acids long. Germline V gives CDR1 MNHEY, CDR2 SVGAGI. CDR3 nucleotide sequence: TGTGCCAGCACCCTACAAGAGGAACTCACCGGGGAGCTGTTTTTT. Its protein is CASTLQEELTGELFF.

The chain links TRBV29-1 to TRBJ2-7; tentative D call: TRBD1 (5 bases). In germline, CDR1 is SQVTM, CDR2 ANQGSEA. The V end was cut by 4 bases, the J end by 0 bases, with 13 bases between. The CDR3 has 14 residues. CDR3 in DNA: TGCAGCGTTGCTGAAAGGGGCTTCTCCTACGAGCAGTACTTC. This codes for CSVAERGFSYEQYF.

The CDR3 sequence is CASSLGEGGNEQFF. The CDR3 coding sequence is TGTGCCAGCAGCCTCGGAGAGGGGGGGAATGAGCAGTTCTTC. The chain joins TRBV27 to TRBJ2-1, with TRBD2 as a possible D gene (7 bases). Trimming cost V 6 bases and J 7 bases, with 16 bases left between them. The CDR3 covers 14 residues. The germline V gene has CDR1 MNHEY and CDR2 SMNVEV (reference sequence).

This chain uses TRBV28 with TRBJ1-4; TRBD1 matches 9 bases. The junction had 8 bases not matched to a gene; V was cut back by 4 bases and J by 5 bases. The CDR3 totals 16 residues. CDR1 and CDR2 (germline): MDHEN, SYDVKM. In DNA, the CDR3 is TGTGCCAGCAGTTCCGGGGGGGGACAGGGCAATGAAAAACTGTTTTTT. As protein: CASSSGGGQGNEKLFF.

The rearrangement links TRBV5-1 to TRBJ2-7; D call uncertain. The germline CDR1 and CDR2 sequences are SGHRS and YFSETQ. Trimming left V 3 bases short and J 2 bases short, with 9 bases between. The length of the CDR3 is 13 residues. The CDR3 bases are TGCGCCAGCAGCTCAGCGAGGACCTACGAGCAGTACTTC. It is translated as CASSSARTYEQYF.

The chain couples TRBV6-5 to TRBJ2-3; 9 bases line up with TRBD2. Germline-derived CDR1 and CDR2 are MNHEY and SVGAGI. The junction had 13 bases not matched to a gene; V was cut back by 6 bases and J by 9 bases. This CDR3 is built from 15 residues. The CDR3 loop reads CASSSGASGATTQYF. The CDR3 DNA follows: TGTGCCAGCAGCTCGGGTGCTAGCGGGGCCACGACGCAGTATTTT.

The chain combines TRBV7-2 with TRBJ1-5; D might be TRBD1 (6 bases). Trimming shortened V by 3 bases and J by 4 bases, and 10 bases separated the two germline ends. The CDR3 is 14 residues long. CDR1 is SGHTA, CDR2 FQGNSA, per germline. This CDR3 reads CASSLLGTNQPQHF. The CDR3 nucleotides are TGTGCCAGCAGCTTGTTAGGGACAAATCAGCCCCAGCATTTT.

This clone occurred a few times. The V call is TRBV11-2, the J call TRBJ2-2; 10 nucleotides align to TRBD1. CDR3 size: 16 residues. In germline, CDR1 is SGHAT, CDR2 FQNNGV. V trimming: 6 bases; J trimming: 4 bases; junction bases outside the gene matches: 8. CDR3 in amino acids: CASRPGTGDLTGELFF. DNA for the CDR3: TGTGCCAGCAGACCCGGGACAGGGGATCTCACCGGGGAGCTGTTTTTT.

The chain is built from TRBV15 and TRBJ2-5, with 9 bases that match TRBD2. Per germline, CDR1 LNHNV and CDR2 YYDKDF (reference sequence). This CDR3 is 17 amino acids long. J lost 3 bases, V lost 2 bases, and 10 bases had no gene match. In nucleotides, the CDR3 is TGTGCCACCAGCAGATCCCCGATGACTAGCGGAGAAGAGACCCAGTACTTC. As protein: CATSRSPMTSGEETQYF.

This chain uses TRBV10-3 with TRBJ1-1, with D maybe TRBD1 (5 bases). Trimming pared 1 base from V and 1 base from J, leaving 19 bases between. Germline CDR1 and CDR2: ENHRY and SYGVKD. This CDR3 comprises 18 residues. The CDR3 DNA reads TGTGCCATCAGTGAGTTGCCCGGACACAACGCAGGGAACACTGAAGCTTTCTTT. Its protein is CAISELPGHNAGNTEAFF.

This clone was counted between two and nine times. The chain couples TRBV2 to TRBJ1-4; 7 bases agree with TRBD1. Per the germline V gene, CDR1 is SNHLY and CDR2 is FYNNEI. Trimming removed 6 bases from V and 3 bases from J; junction bases left unmatched: 7. The CDR3 spans 15 residues. This CDR3 is CASSPQGMPNEKLFF. The CDR3 DNA reads as TGTGCCAGCAGCCCACAGGGGATGCCTAATGAAAAACTGTTTTTT.

The chain carries TRBV19 and TRBJ1-2, with a possible D match to TRBD1 (6 bases). This CDR3 has 16 amino acids. Per germline, CDR1 LNHDA and CDR2 SQIVND (reference sequence). V lost 5 bases and J lost 0, with 16 bases in between. The CDR3 here is CASSPAGQPSNYGYTF. CDR3 bases: TGTGCCAGTAGTCCAGCTGGACAGCCTTCTAACTATGGCTACACCTTC.

The chain links TRBV29-1 to TRBJ2-3; TRBD1 aligns across 9 bases. Germline trimming cut 4 bases from V and 2 bases from J; bases unmatched to any gene: 4. Germline-derived CDR1 and CDR2 are SQVTM and ANQGSEA. This CDR3 has 14 residues. The CDR3 nucleotides are TGCAGCGTTGTGAACAGGGGGCCCACAGATACGCAGTATTTT. Amino acid sequence: CSVVNRGPTDTQYF.

V gene TRBV10-3 combines with J gene TRBJ2-7; 7 bases map to TRBD2. J lost 0 bases, V lost 3 bases, and 8 bases had no gene match. The CDR3 covers 16 residues. CDR1 and CDR2 (germline): ENHRY, SYGVKD. In nucleotides, the CDR3 is TGTGCCATCAGTGAATCGCTAGCGGCTAGCTCCTACGAGCAGTACTTC. It encodes CAISESLAASSYEQYF.

V and J are TRBV6-5 and TRBJ2-1, with 7 bases that match TRBD2. The V and J ends lost 4 bases and 4 bases, in that order; junction bases with no gene match: 7. Germline lookup yields CDR1 MNHEY and CDR2 SVGAGI. The CDR3 length is 15 residues. The CDR3, as DNA: TGTGCCAGCAGTTTGGCTCTAGCGGTATACAATGAGCAGTTCTTC. Translated, it gives CASSLALAVYNEQFF.